This T cell receptor beta chain was documented in a study of patients and donors after allogeneic stem cell transplantation. CDR3 size: 17 residues. J gave up 3 bases and V 3 bases, and 12 bases lay outside the gene matches. MiXCR, run by TCRdb on the RT-PCR reads, gives a single entry per CDR3 protein. The repertoire holds 920,000 or so distinct CDR3 sequences, 15% to 20% seen once, with about 6% in the top ten. This receptor was obtained from a human donor who was either an allogeneic HSCT recipient or a stem cell or donor lymphocyte infusion donor (not recorded which). It is not recorded whose cells these are; they may come from a transplant donor. The material sequenced was blood, either unsorted or a sorted T cell fraction (not recorded which). The genes are TRBV12-3 or TRBV12-4 and TRBJ2-7, with 9 bases fitting TRBD1. The CDR3 nucleotides are TGTGCCAGCAGTTTCTGGGACAGGGCATTTCCCCTCTACGAGCAGTACTTC. Translated: CASSFWDRAFPLYEQYF.